The next 31 T cell receptor beta chains were all read from a single sample in a study of read filtering for tumor transcriptome and immune sequencing. From roughly 390 ng of RNA, a library with molecular barcoded alpha/delta and beta/gamma adaptors was made. TCRdb reanalysed the reads using MiXCR and keeps one entry per CDR3 protein. This table holds more than 55,000 distinct CDR3 sequences, roughly 19% found once. Sequencing was done on a sample of a population of CD138-negative cells sorted from bone marrow. The receptor source for this set is a donor at least 40 years old with multiple myeloma.

This clonotype was observed many times. The chain employs TRBV9 and TRBJ1-1; D is possibly TRBD1 (5 bases). This CDR3 contains 14 residues. Per the germline V gene, CDR1 is SGDLS and CDR2 is YYNGEE. The V end was cut by 0 bases, the J end by 5 bases, with 11 bases between. The CDR3 DNA follows: TGTGCCAGCAGCGTAGGGTCAGGGTGGACTGAAGCTTTCTTT. The encoded protein is CASSVGSGWTEAFF.

By proportion, this clonotype is medium-sized. The junction and the germline gene differ at one end; a read error may be behind it. The chain has TRBV7-7 and TRBJ2-1; maybe TRBD1 (5 bases). The CDR3 extends over 13 amino acids. Germline CDR1 reads SSHAT; CDR2 reads FNYEAQ (reference sequence). This CDR3 is CASSTDRYNEQFF. The CDR3 nucleotides are TGTGCTAGCAGCACCGACAGATACAATGAGCAGTTCTTC.

This clonotype was counted ten times or more. J is TRBJ2-3 and V is TRBV13; maybe TRBD2 (7 bases). The CDR3 has 19 residues. The ends were cut back, 5 bases at V and 2 bases at J, with 26 bases in the middle. Germline V lookup: CDR1 PRHDT, CDR2 FYEKMQ (reference sequence). The CDR3 sequence is CASSPSSGGLIGSTDTQYF. The DNA of the CDR3 is TGTGCCAGCAGCCCATCGTCGGGGGGCCTAATCGGTTCCACAGATACGCAGTATTTT.

This clonotype is categorized as medium-sized. One junction end does not reproduce the germline sequence, and a read error may be involved. The chain joins TRBV20-1 to TRBJ2-1, with TRBD2 identical over 14 bases. Looked up from germline, CDR1 is DFQATT and CDR2 is SNEGSKA (reference sequence). The CDR3 extends over 20 amino acids. The DNA for the CDR3 is TGCAGTGCTAGAGATCGACTAGCGGGAGGGAGGCCAATATCCTCCAATGAGCAGTTCTTC. Amino acid sequence: CSARDRLAGGRPISSNEQFF.

In DNA, the CDR3 is TGTGCCAGCACTGGGACCGGGGAGCTGTTTTTT. It yields the protein CASTGTGELFF. This chain uses TRBV12-3 or TRBV12-4 with TRBJ2-2, with D hard to call. The CDR3 covers 11 residues. V was shortened by 7 bases and J by 5 bases, with 5 bases between the two germline ends.

In this sample, this clonotype turned up many times. The rearrangement joins TRBV7-3 to TRBJ2-5; the D gene is possibly TRBD2 (6 bases). This CDR3 comprises 13 residues. Germline V CDR1 and CDR2: SGHTA, FQGTGA. Trimming left V 1 base short and J 4 bases short, with 7 bases between. CDR3: CASSLMGGETQYF. The CDR3 bases are TGTGCCAGCAGCTTAATGGGGGGAGAGACCCAGTACTTC.

At least ten counts were recorded for this clonotype. J is TRBJ2-2 and V is TRBV15; D remains ambiguous. This CDR3 is built from 14 residues. CDR1 is LNHNV and CDR2 is YYDKDF in the germline V gene (reference sequence). With 3 bases removed from V and 0 bases from J, the gap between germline ends came to 5 bases. The CDR3 region has the DNA TGTGCCACCAGCAGCGGGTCGAACACCGGGGAGCTGTTTTTT. This codes for CATSSGSNTGELFF.

The CDR3 DNA sequence: TGTGCCAGCAGCCCCCCCTACCTTCGGAGCGGGAGGTTCGATGGGCAGTTCTTC. Its protein is CASSPPYLRSGRFDGQFF. This rearrangement joins TRBV28 to TRBJ2-1; 9 positions match TRBD2. V lost 6 bases, J lost 12 bases, and 24 bases stayed unmatched. Germline CDR1 and CDR2: MDHEN and SYDVKM. The length of the CDR3 is 18 residues.

The V call is TRBV20-1, the J call TRBJ1-4; D uncertain. V was clipped by 0 bases and J by 8 bases, with 16 bases between them. Germline lookup yields CDR1 DFQATT and CDR2 SNEGSKA (reference sequence). The CDR3 is made up of 15 amino acids. DNA of the CDR3: TGCAGTGCTAGAGATCTCCAGCGCGCTTGGGAAAAACTGTTTTTT. The encoded protein is CSARDLQRAWEKLFF.

The chain combines TRBV20-1 with TRBJ1-5; 11 bases fit TRBD1. V lost 3 bases and J lost 7; bases outside the gene matches: 5. CDR1 is DFQATT, CDR2 SNEGSKA, per germline (reference sequence). This CDR3 spans 14 amino acids. The CDR3 loop is CSASEDRGPQPQHF. The CDR3, as DNA: TGCAGTGCTAGTGAGGACAGGGGGCCCCAGCCCCAGCATTTT.

This clonotype showed up many times. The genes are TRBV20-1 and TRBJ1-1; tentative D call: TRBD1 (5 bases). Trimming removed 6 bases from V and 8 bases from J, with 22 bases in between. Germline CDR1 reads DFQATT; CDR2 reads SNEGSKA (reference sequence). There are 14 residues in the CDR3. The CDR3 nucleotides are TGCAGTGCCAGCTTTTGGCAGGGCAAGGGAGAAGCTTTCTTT. Protein product: CSASFWQGKGEAFF.

Comments on this clonotype: A read error may be the cause here, since a much bigger clone is one base away. The chain employs TRBV3-1 and TRBJ2-5; weak D call: TRBD2 (6 bases). CDR3 length: 16 residues. Germline values: CDR1 LGHDT, CDR2 YNNKEL (reference sequence). CDR3 sequence reads: CASSQNPGSGQETQSF. CDR3 sequence (DNA): TGTGCCAGCAGCCAGAATCCCGGGAGCGGGCAAGAGACCCAGTCCTTC.

V usage is TRBV29-1 and J usage is TRBJ2-1; D possibly corresponds to TRBD1 (6 bases). Deletions cut 8 bases from V and 0 bases from J, with 20 bases between. This CDR3 has 16 amino acids. From germline, CDR1 is SQVTM and CDR2 ANQGSEA. The CDR3 DNA sequence: TGCAGCAGCGTTGGATTGACAGGAAGCTCCTACAATGAGCAGTTCTTC. Protein product: CSSVGLTGSSYNEQFF.

Many counts were recorded for this clonotype. V and J are TRBV9 and TRBJ2-1, with 9 positions matching TRBD2. The J segment lost 6 bases and the V segment lost 7 bases, leaving 14 bases of the junction unmatched. Germline lookup yields CDR1 SGDLS and CDR2 YYNGEE. CDR3 length equals 16 residues. The CDR3 sequence is CASAPTTTSGVNEQFF. For the CDR3, the DNA is TGTGCCAGCGCCCCGACCACGACTAGCGGTGTCAATGAGCAGTTCTTC.

The chain has TRBV7-9 and TRBJ2-7; tentatively, D is TRBD2 (5 bases). The V and J ends lost 1 base and 0 bases respectively, with 7 bases between them. Germline V CDR1 and CDR2: SEHNR, FQNEAQ (reference sequence). This CDR3 has 14 residues. DNA for the CDR3: TGTGCCAGCAGCTTAGAAGCGGACTCCTACGAGCAGTACTTC. Translation gives CASSLEADSYEQYF.

Many counts were recorded for this clonotype. CDR3: CASSLGEYSEQYF. The CDR3 nucleotides are TGTGCCAGCAGTTTAGGGGAGTACTCCGAGCAGTACTTC. J is TRBJ2-7 and V is TRBV27, with D possibly TRBD2 on 5 matching bases. Deletions cut 2 bases from V and 6 bases from J, with 11 bases between. Germline V lookup: CDR1 MNHEY, CDR2 SMNVEV (reference sequence). The CDR3 runs to 13 residues.

There are many counts of this clonotype. The chain employs TRBV30 and TRBJ2-2, with 7 nucleotides matching TRBD2. The CDR3 sequence is 12 residues long. Germline loops: CDR1 GTSNPN, CDR2 SVGIG (reference sequence). V lost 3 bases, J lost 8 bases, and 3 bases stayed unmatched. Written as DNA, the CDR3 is TGTGCCTGGAGGCGGGGGTCAGGGGAGCTGTTTTTT. Its translation is CAWRRGSGELFF.

This clonotype was detected ten times or more. The rearrangement links TRBV6-5 to TRBJ2-1; 7 bases agree with TRBD2. Germline V gives CDR1 MNHEY, CDR2 SVGAGI. This CDR3 comprises 13 residues. V dropped 7 bases and J dropped 5; count of bases not matched to a gene: 5. The CDR3 sequence: CASTPGGDNEQFF. The DNA of the CDR3 is TGTGCCAGCACCCCTGGGGGGGACAATGAGCAGTTCTTC.

Comments on this clonotype: It may be a read error: a sequence one base away is much more abundant. The rearrangement links TRBV5-4 to TRBJ2-1; D is undetermined. CDR3 size: 13 residues. Germline CDR1 reads SGHNT; CDR2 reads YYREEE (reference sequence). The CDR3 coding sequence is TGTGCCGGCAGCTTGGCAAACTACAATGAGCAGTTCTTC. Amino acid sequence: CAGSLANYNEQFF. Full variable domain (rest looked up from reference TRBV5-4 and TRBJ2-1): ETGVTQSPTHLIKTRGQQVTLRCSSQSGHNTVSWYQQALGQGPQFIFQYYREEENGRGNFPPRFSGLQFPNYSSELNVNALELDDSALYLCAGSLANYNEQFFGPGTRLTVL.

The genes are TRBV20-1 and TRBJ2-1; D gene uncertain. CDR3 length equals 14 residues. Trimming stripped 6 bases from V and 12 bases from J, with 24 bases between. Germline V gives CDR1 DFQATT, CDR2 SNEGSKA (reference sequence). CDR3 bases: TGCAGTGCCCTTTACCCCCTAGTTGCGGATGGGCAGTTCTTC. The encoded protein is CSALYPLVADGQFF.

This clonotype came up many times. The CDR3 sequence: CASSRTTDTQYF. As DNA, the CDR3 is TGTGCCAGCAGTCGGACGACAGATACGCAGTATTTT. This rearrangement joins TRBV6-2 or TRBV6-3 to TRBJ2-3; unclear D gene. Germline CDR1 and CDR2: MNHEY and SVGEGT. CDR3 size: 12 residues. V dropped 5 bases and J dropped 3 bases, with 6 bases sitting between them.

Concerning this clonotype itself: At one of its ends the junction is not consistent with the germline gene, which may arise from a read error. V is TRBV6-2 or TRBV6-3 and J is TRBJ2-1; D call uncertain. Germline V gene lookup returns CDR1 MNHEY and CDR2 SVGEGT. The CDR3 length is 12 residues. The CDR3 reads CACSPPQYEQFF. In DNA form, the CDR3 reads TGTGCCTGCAGTCCCCCCCAGTATGAGCAGTTCTTC.

The V call is TRBV2, the J call TRBJ1-3; 7 bases line up with TRBD1. The V gene end was trimmed by 5 bases and the J gene end by 2 bases; junction bases not matched to a gene: 3. Germline CDR1 reads SNHLY; CDR2 reads FYNNEI. This CDR3 is built from 14 residues. The CDR3 nucleotides read TGTGCCAGCAGTCCCACAGGGGCTGGAAACACCATATATTTT. Protein: CASSPTGAGNTIYF.

At least ten counts were recorded for this clonotype. The CDR3 nucleotides are TGTGCCAGTAGTCGACTCAGTCAGAACACTGAAGCTTTCTTT. Protein product: CASSRLSQNTEAFF. The chain carries TRBV19 and TRBJ1-1; D gene unclear. Germline CDR1 and CDR2: LNHDA and SQIVND (reference sequence). Trimming cost V 5 bases and J 1 base, with 11 bases left between them. CDR3 length equals 14 residues.

The sample holds many counts of this clonotype. CDR3 bases: TGCAGTGCTCACTCGGGACCCAATCAGCCCCAGCATTTT. Encoded protein: CSAHSGPNQPQHF. The chain is built from TRBV20-1 and TRBJ1-5; TRBD1 might be the D (5 bases). This CDR3 region has 13 residues. Germline values: CDR1 DFQATT, CDR2 SNEGSKA (reference sequence). V was clipped by 5 bases and J by 3 bases, with 11 bases between them.

This clonotype was seen repeatedly, ten times or more. The chain joins TRBV4-1 to TRBJ2-7; possibly TRBD1 or TRBD2 for D (5 bases each). V shed 7 bases and J shed 12 bases, with 16 bases lying between them. The CDR3 consists of 11 residues. Germline CDR1 and CDR2: MGHRA and YSYEKL. CDR3 in DNA: TGCGCCAGCACTGAAAGGGACCGACTGTACTTC. It yields the protein CASTERDRLYF.

This clonotype was recorded at least ten times. The chain combines TRBV20-1 with TRBJ2-7, with 10 bases fitting TRBD1. Trimming cost V 6 bases and J 5 bases; bases outside gene matches: 7. The CDR3 covers 13 residues. The germline V gene has CDR1 DFQATT and CDR2 SNEGSKA (reference sequence). The chain's CDR3 is CSARQGAIDEQYF. The CDR3 coding sequence is TGCAGTGCCAGACAGGGGGCGATCGACGAGCAGTACTTC.

On this clonotype: A much more abundant neighbour one base away suggests this may be a read error. This is likely a read error, given that the CDR3 carries no conserved phenylalanine or tryptophan at its end. The J gene is TRBJ2-5, the V gene TRBV20-1; TRBD2 aligns across 7 bases. V was clipped by 5 bases and J by 5 bases; unmatched bases: 11. This CDR3 contains 14 residues. From germline, CDR1 is DFQATT and CDR2 SNEGSKA (reference sequence). The CDR3 bases are TGCAGTGCTCGTCCGGGACTAATTTTTGAGACCCAGTACCTC. The encoded protein is CSARPGLIFETQYL.

This clonotype was seen at least ten times. V and J are TRBV3-1 and TRBJ2-5; D gene uncertain. V was trimmed by 4 bases and J by 0 bases, leaving 9 bases between them. CDR3 length equals 14 residues. From germline, CDR1 is LGHDT and CDR2 YNNKEL (reference sequence). CDR3 residues: CASSPNLYQETQYF. The CDR3 DNA is TGTGCCAGCAGCCCGAACCTTTACCAAGAGACCCAGTACTTC.

This clonotype was seen at least ten times. The CDR3: CSARYGNTEAFF. DNA for the CDR3: TGCAGTGCTAGGTATGGGAACACTGAAGCTTTCTTT. The chain couples TRBV20-1 to TRBJ1-1; D remains ambiguous. This CDR3 region has 12 residues. The V and J ends lost 3 bases and 1 base respectively, with 6 bases between them. Germline values: CDR1 DFQATT, CDR2 SNEGSKA (reference sequence).

This clonotype was counted at least ten times. V is TRBV20-1 and J is TRBJ2-1; TRBD2 matches at 8 bases. J was trimmed by 4 bases and V by 3 bases; bases with no gene match: 5. CDR1 DFQATT and CDR2 SNEGSKA come from the germline V gene (reference sequence). The CDR3 totals 14 residues. The CDR3 protein is CSASNSGKYNEQFF. Written as DNA, the CDR3 is TGCAGTGCTAGTAATAGCGGGAAATACAATGAGCAGTTCTTC.